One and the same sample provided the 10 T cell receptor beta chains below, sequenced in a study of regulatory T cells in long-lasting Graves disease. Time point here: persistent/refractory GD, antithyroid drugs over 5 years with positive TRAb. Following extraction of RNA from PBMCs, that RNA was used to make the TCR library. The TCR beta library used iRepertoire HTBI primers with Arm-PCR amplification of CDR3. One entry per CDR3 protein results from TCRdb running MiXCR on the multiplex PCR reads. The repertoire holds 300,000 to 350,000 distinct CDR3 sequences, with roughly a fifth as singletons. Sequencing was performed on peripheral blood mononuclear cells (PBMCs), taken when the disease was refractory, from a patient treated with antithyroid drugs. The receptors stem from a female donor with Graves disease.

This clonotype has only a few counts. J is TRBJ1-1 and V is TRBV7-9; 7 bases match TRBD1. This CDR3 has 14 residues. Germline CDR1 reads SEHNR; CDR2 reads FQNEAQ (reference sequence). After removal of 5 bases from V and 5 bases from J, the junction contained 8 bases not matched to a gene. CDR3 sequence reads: CASSPRQGETEAFF. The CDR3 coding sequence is TGTGCCAGCAGCCCTAGACAGGGTGAAACTGAAGCTTTCTTT.

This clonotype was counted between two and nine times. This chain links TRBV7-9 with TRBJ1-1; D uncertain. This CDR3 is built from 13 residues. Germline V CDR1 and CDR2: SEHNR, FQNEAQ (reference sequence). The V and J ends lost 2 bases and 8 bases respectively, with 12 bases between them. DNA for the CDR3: TGTGCCAGCAGCTTATTAGGATACCCGGAAGCTTTCTTT. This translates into CASSLLGYPEAFF. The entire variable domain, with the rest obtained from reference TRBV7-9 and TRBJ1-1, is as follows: DTGVSQNPRHKITKRGQNVTFRCDPISEHNRLYWYRQTLGQGPEFLTYFQNEAQLEKSRLLSDRFSAERPKGSFSTLEIQRTEQGDSAMYLCASSLLGYPEAFFGQGTRLTVV.

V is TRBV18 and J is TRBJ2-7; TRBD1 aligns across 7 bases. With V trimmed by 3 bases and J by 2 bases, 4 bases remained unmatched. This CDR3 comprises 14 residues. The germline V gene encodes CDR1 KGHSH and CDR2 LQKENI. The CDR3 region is CASSPPGQTYEQYF. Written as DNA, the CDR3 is TGTGCCAGCTCACCCCCGGGACAGACCTACGAGCAGTACTTC.

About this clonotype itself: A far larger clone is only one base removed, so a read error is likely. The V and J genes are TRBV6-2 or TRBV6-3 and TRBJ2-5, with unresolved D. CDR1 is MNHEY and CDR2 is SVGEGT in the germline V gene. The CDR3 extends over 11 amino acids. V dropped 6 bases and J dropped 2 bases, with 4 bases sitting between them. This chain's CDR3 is CASREQETQYF. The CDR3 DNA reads TGTGCCAGCAGAGAACAAGAGACCCAGTACTTC.

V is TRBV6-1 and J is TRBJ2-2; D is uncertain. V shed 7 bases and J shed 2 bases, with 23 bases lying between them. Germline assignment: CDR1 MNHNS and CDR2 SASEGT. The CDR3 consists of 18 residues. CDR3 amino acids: CASTFALQGLTNTGELFF. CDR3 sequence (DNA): TGTGCCAGCACCTTCGCTCTACAAGGGCTCACTAACACCGGGGAGCTGTTTTTT.

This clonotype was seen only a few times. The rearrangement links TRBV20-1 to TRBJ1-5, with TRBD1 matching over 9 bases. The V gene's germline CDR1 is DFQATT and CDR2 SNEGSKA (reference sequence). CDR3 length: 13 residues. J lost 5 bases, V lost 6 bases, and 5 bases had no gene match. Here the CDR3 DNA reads TGCAGTGCGTCACAGGGGGCAGATCAGCCCCAGCATTTT. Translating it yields CSASQGADQPQHF.

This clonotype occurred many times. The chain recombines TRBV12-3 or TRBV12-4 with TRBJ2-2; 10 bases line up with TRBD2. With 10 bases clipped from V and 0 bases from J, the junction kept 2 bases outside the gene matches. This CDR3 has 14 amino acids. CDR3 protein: CATGLAANTGELFF. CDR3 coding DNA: TGTGCCACTGGACTAGCGGCGAACACCGGGGAGCTGTTTTTT.

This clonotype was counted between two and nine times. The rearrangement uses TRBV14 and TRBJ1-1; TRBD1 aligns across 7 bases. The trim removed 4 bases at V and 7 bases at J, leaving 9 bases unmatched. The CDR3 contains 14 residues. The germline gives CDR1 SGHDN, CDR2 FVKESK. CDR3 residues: CASSRDRVRDEAFF. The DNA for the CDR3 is TGTGCCAGCAGCCGAGACAGGGTTCGAGATGAAGCTTTCTTT.

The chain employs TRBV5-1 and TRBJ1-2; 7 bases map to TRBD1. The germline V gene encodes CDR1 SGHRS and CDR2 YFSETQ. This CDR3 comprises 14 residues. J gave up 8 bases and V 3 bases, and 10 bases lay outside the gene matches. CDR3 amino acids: CASSYTTGDRGYTF. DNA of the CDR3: TGCGCCAGCAGCTATACCACAGGGGATAGAGGCTACACCTTC. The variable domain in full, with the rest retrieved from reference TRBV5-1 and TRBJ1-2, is KAGVTQTPRYLIKTRGQQVTLSCSPISGHRSVSWYQQTPGQGLQFLFEYFSETQRNKGNFPGRFSGRQFSNSRSEMNVSTLELGDSALYLCASSYTTGDRGYTFGSGTRLTVV.

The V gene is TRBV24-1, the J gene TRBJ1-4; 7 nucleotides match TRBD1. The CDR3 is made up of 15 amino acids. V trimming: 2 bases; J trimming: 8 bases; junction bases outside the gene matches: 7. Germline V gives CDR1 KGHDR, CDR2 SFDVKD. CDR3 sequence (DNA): TGTGCCACCAGTGATTCGACTCAGGGGGGCGAAAAACTGTTTTTT. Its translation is CATSDSTQGGEKLFF.